Below are 22 T cell receptor beta chains sequenced from a single sample in a study of response to subunit inactivated influenza vaccine. TCRdb reprocessed the RT-PCR reads with MiXCR, giving one entry per CDR3 protein. This table holds 450,000 to 600,000 distinct CDR3 sequences, less than 10% found once. The sample in question was PBMCs from blood, obtained around 25 months after vaccination. The receptor set was obtained from a man aged 45 to 75 who received an inactivated influenza vaccine.

The rearrangement joins TRBV6-2 or TRBV6-3 to TRBJ2-6; 9 nucleotides agree with TRBD1. This CDR3 is 17 amino acids long. Germline V gives CDR1 MNHEY, CDR2 SVGEGT. V was pared by 0 bases and J by 13 bases, with 13 bases of the junction left unmatched. Here the CDR3 DNA reads TGTGCCAGCAGTTACTCGAAAGTTCAGGACAGGGGAACTGTCCTGACTTTC. Amino acid sequence: CASSYSKVQDRGTVLTF.

The J gene is TRBJ2-2, the V gene TRBV10-3; tentatively, D is TRBD1 (6 bases). The germline V and J ends were trimmed by 10 bases and 0 bases, with 15 bases remaining between them. This CDR3 spans 15 amino acids. The germline V gene encodes CDR1 ENHRY and CDR2 SYGVKD. In DNA, the CDR3 is TGTGCCACCCTCAACCGGGACACGAACACCGGGGAGCTGTTTTTT. This gives the protein CATLNRDTNTGELFF.

CDR3 DNA sequence: TGTGCCAGCAGACCGACAGGGGGGTCCTACAATGAGCAGTTCTTC. Translating gives CASRPTGGSYNEQFF. The V gene is TRBV6-2 or TRBV6-3, the J gene TRBJ2-1; TRBD1 matches at 9 bases. The CDR3 has 15 amino acids. Trimming at V came to 6 bases and at J to 1 base, leaving 4 bases not matched to a gene. CDR1 and CDR2 (germline): MNHEY, SVGEGT.

This clonotype was seen many times. The rearrangement uses TRBV10-2 and TRBJ1-1; TRBD1 might be the D (5 bases). CDR3 length: 13 amino acids. Trimming took 10 bases from V and 3 from J, leaving 15 bases between them. The germline V gene has CDR1 WSHSY and CDR2 SAAADI. Here the CDR3 DNA reads TGCGCCACCACTATGGGGGATCACACTGAAGCTTTCTTT. It specifies CATTMGDHTEAFF.

The table lists this clonotype with many counts. The genes are TRBV20-1 and TRBJ1-6; tentatively, D is TRBD1 (6 bases). The germline CDR1 and CDR2 sequences are DFQATT and SNEGSKA (reference sequence). CDR3 length: 13 amino acids. The V gene lost 7 bases and the J gene lost 7 bases, with 14 bases spanning the gap. The CDR3 DNA follows: TGCAGTGTCGTCCGGGACACAAATTCACCCCTCCACTTT. Its translation: CSVVRDTNSPLHF.

This clonotype was seen a few times. This rearrangement joins TRBV27 to TRBJ1-1, with 7 bases fitting TRBD1. Trimming removed 7 bases from V and 4 bases from J; junction bases left unmatched: 9. This CDR3 is built from 14 residues. The germline gives CDR1 MNHEY, CDR2 SMNVEV (reference sequence). This chain's CDR3 is CASNPLGTVTEAFF. CDR3 nucleotide sequence: TGTGCCAGCAACCCACTTGGGACAGTCACTGAAGCTTTCTTT.

This clonotype was detected a few times. The V gene is TRBV27, the J gene TRBJ2-1, with TRBD2 as a possible D gene (6 bases). Germline V gene sequence: CDR1 MNHEY, CDR2 SMNVEV (reference sequence). CDR3 length: 15 amino acids. Trimming cost V 2 bases and J 8 bases, with 16 bases left between them. This CDR3 is CASSLVTGVGHEQFF. The CDR3 DNA reads TGTGCCAGCAGTTTAGTTACGGGAGTAGGCCATGAGCAGTTCTTC.

The table lists this clonotype with a few counts. The CDR3 nucleotides are TGTGCCACCAGCAACCCCCGGGGACAGACTACACGTACGCAGTATTTT. It codes for CATSNPRGQTTRTQYF. The genes are TRBV15 and TRBJ2-3, with TRBD1 matching over 7 bases. Germline-derived CDR1 and CDR2 are LNHNV and YYDKDF (reference sequence). Germline trimming cut 4 bases from V and 8 bases from J; bases unmatched to any gene: 15. The CDR3 covers 16 residues.

The table lists this clonotype with many counts. This sequence joins TRBV5-1 and TRBJ2-2; 7 bases are shared with TRBD1. Germline assignment: CDR1 SGHRS and CDR2 YFSETQ. V gave up 1 base and J gave up 0 bases; unmatched junction bases: 3. This CDR3 is 16 amino acids long. CDR3 DNA sequence: TGCGCCAGCAGCTTGAGGGGGCTATCGAACACCGGGGAGCTGTTTTTT. Translating it yields CASSLRGLSNTGELFF.

The rearrangement joins TRBV4-2 to TRBJ2-7; TRBD1 agrees at 7 bases. Trimming took 2 bases from V and 2 from J; bases not matched to a gene: 9. The CDR3 consists of 16 residues. Germline assignment: CDR1 LGHNA and CDR2 YNFKEQ. CDR3 sequence: CASSQLGGGSTYEQYF. CDR3 nucleotides: TGTGCCAGCAGCCAATTAGGGGGCGGGTCGACCTACGAGCAGTACTTC.

This clonotype was seen many times. CDR3 bases: TGTGCCAGCAGCCAAGGGCGGATGAACACTGAAGCTTTCTTT. Its translation: CASSQGRMNTEAFF. The chain carries TRBV3-1 and TRBJ1-1; D is ambiguous. There are 14 residues in the CDR3. The germline V gene has CDR1 LGHDT and CDR2 YNNKEL (reference sequence). The ends were cut back, 1 base at V and 0 bases at J, with 6 bases in the middle.

The chain links TRBV2 to TRBJ2-3, with D possibly matching TRBD1 (6 bases). The germline V and J ends were trimmed by 6 bases and 4 bases, with 17 bases remaining between them. Germline CDR1 is SNHLY and CDR2 is FYNNEI. CDR3 size: 15 residues. Here the CDR3 DNA reads TGTGCCAGCAGGGCGACGGGATGGGGGCCAGATACGCAGTATTTT. This encodes CASRATGWGPDTQYF.

This clonotype was seen many times. CDR3 in amino acids: CASSEGGNGRTQYF. The CDR3 region has the DNA TGTGCCAGCAGTGAAGGTGGAAATGGGCGAACGCAGTACTTC. This chain connects TRBV2 to TRBJ2-7; the D is unclear. The CDR3 is 14 amino acids. Trimming shortened V by 1 base and J by 9 bases, and 16 bases separated the two germline ends. Germline V CDR1 and CDR2: SNHLY, FYNNEI.

The sample holds many counts of this clonotype. The chain combines TRBV4-3 with TRBJ2-4; 9 bases fit TRBD1. Germline V gene sequence: CDR1 LGHNA, CDR2 YSLEER. The CDR3 is made up of 18 amino acids. V trimming: 4 bases; J trimming: 6 bases; junction bases outside the gene matches: 16. In DNA form, the CDR3 reads TGCGCCAGCAGCCCCCTCCTACCGGGACAGGGAAATGGAAACATTCAGTACTTC. As protein: CASSPLLPGQGNGNIQYF.

This clonotype was observed a handful of times. This sequence joins TRBV7-2 and TRBJ1-6; D is ambiguous. CDR1 and CDR2 from the germline V gene are SGHTA and FQGNSA. The CDR3 is made up of 14 amino acids. The V and J ends lost 4 bases and 7 bases respectively, with 11 bases between them. The CDR3 sequence: CASSSRPDNSPLHF. As DNA, the CDR3 is TGTGCCAGCAGCTCCCGCCCTGACAATTCACCCCTCCACTTT.

This clonotype was counted only a few times. The V call is TRBV24-1, the J call TRBJ2-1, with D tentatively TRBD1 (5 bases). Trimming took 1 base from V and 6 from J, leaving 12 bases between them. The CDR3 has 15 residues. Germline loops: CDR1 KGHDR, CDR2 SFDVKD. The CDR3 nucleotides read TGTGCCACCAGTGATTTAAACAGGAGTCCCAATGAGCAGTTCTTC. As protein: CATSDLNRSPNEQFF.

This clonotype was seen repeatedly, ten times or more. This chain connects TRBV4-2 to TRBJ1-3; 7 positions match TRBD1. The ends lost 0 bases at V and 2 bases at J; junction bases unmatched: 7. Per the germline V gene, CDR1 is LGHNA and CDR2 is YNFKEQ. CDR3 length: 17 residues. Written as DNA, the CDR3 is TGTGCCAGCAGCCAAGATCTTGAAAGGGGGCCTGGAAACACCATATATTTT. Protein sequence: CASSQDLERGPGNTIYF.

This clonotype was observed a handful of times. J is TRBJ1-1 and V is TRBV6-5; D is perhaps TRBD1 (6 bases). Deletions cut 5 bases from V and 6 bases from J, with 13 bases between. The CDR3 has 13 amino acids. Germline V gene sequence: CDR1 MNHEY, CDR2 SVGAGI. The CDR3 spells CASSLQGGAEAFF. The CDR3 nucleotides read TGTGCCAGCAGTCTACAGGGAGGGGCTGAAGCTTTCTTT.

There are a few counts of this clonotype. The rearrangement uses TRBV28 and TRBJ2-2; 8 bases agree with TRBD1. This CDR3 has 15 amino acids. Germline values: CDR1 MDHEN, CDR2 SYDVKM. V shed 5 bases, J shed 6 bases, and the junction held 8 bases outside the gene matches. CDR3 sequence reads: CASSTRGQGSGELFF. The CDR3 DNA is TGTGCCAGCAGTACCCGAGGACAGGGCTCCGGGGAGCTGTTTTTT.

In this sample, this clonotype turned up many times. This sequence joins TRBV12-3 or TRBV12-4 and TRBJ2-7; 7 nucleotides agree with TRBD1. This CDR3 spans 15 amino acids. V was clipped by 5 bases and J by 5 bases; unmatched bases: 12. The CDR3 sequence: CASSPFPTGKDEQYF. The CDR3 DNA reads as TGTGCCAGCAGTCCCTTCCCGACAGGGAAAGACGAGCAGTACTTC.

This chain connects TRBV29-1 to TRBJ1-5; D remains ambiguous. The V and J ends lost 3 bases and 0 bases respectively, with 12 bases between them. The CDR3 has 15 amino acids. Germline V gives CDR1 SQVTM, CDR2 ANQGSEA. CDR3 DNA: TGCAGCGTTGACGGTGGCAGTAATAGCAATCAGCCCCAGCATTTT. This translates into CSVDGGSNSNQPQHF. The variable domain in full, completed from reference TRBV29-1 and TRBJ1-5, reads SAVISQKPSRDICQRGTSLTIQCQVDSQVTMMFWYRQQPGQSLTLIATANQGSEATYESGFVIDKFPISRPNLTFSTLTVSNMSPEDSSIYLCSVDGGSNSNQPQHFGDGTRLSIL.

The gene calls are TRBV20-1 and TRBJ2-7; 10 nucleotides agree with TRBD2. Germline V gives CDR1 DFQATT, CDR2 SNEGSKA (reference sequence). Trimming removed 0 bases from V and 5 bases from J; junction bases left unmatched: 7. The CDR3 runs 15 residues. CDR3 region: CSARDVLAGAHEQYF. CDR3 sequence (DNA): TGCAGTGCTAGAGATGTGCTAGCGGGAGCCCACGAGCAGTACTTC.